These 27 T cell receptor beta chains share one sample of origin, sequenced in a study of T cell responses to AZD1222 COVID-19 vaccine. Method: immunoSEQ multiplex PCR; TCRdb's copy keeps in-frame clones and lacks some. Of roughly 150,000 clones in the sample, approximately 93% were seen once. This sample comprised peripheral blood, obtained 28 days after the second AZD1222 dose. The receptors derive from an adult who received the AZD1222 COVID-19 vaccine.

V and J are TRBV5-1 and TRBJ2-1, with a weak D call TRBD1 (7 bases). The CDR3 has 16 residues. With 2 bases removed from V and 0 bases from J, the gap between germline ends came to 12 bases. Germline V gene lookup returns CDR1 SGHRS and CDR2 YFSETQ. The CDR3 DNA reads TGCGCCAGCAGCTTTGGCGGGACAGACTCCTACAATGAGCAGTTCTTC. Translated: CASSFGGTDSYNEQFF.

This chain's CDR3 is CASSFRGGDTQYF. DNA for the CDR3: TGTGCCAGCAGCTTCCGGGGCGGAGATACGCAGTATTTT. The chain couples TRBV7-2 to TRBJ2-3, with D perhaps assigned TRBD1 or TRBD2 (5 bases each). The CDR3 is 13 amino acids. The V end lost 3 bases, the J end lost 5 bases, and 9 bases lay between the germline ends. Germline assignment: CDR1 SGHTA and CDR2 FQGNSA.

This chain uses TRBV25-1 with TRBJ1-2; possibly TRBD1 for D (5 bases). V was clipped by 2 bases and J by 4 bases, with 14 bases between them. This CDR3 region has 15 residues. Germline assignment: CDR1 MGHDK and CDR2 SYGVNS. CDR3 nucleotide sequence: TGTGCCAGCAGTGAACCAGGGCCTGGGGTCTATGGCTACACCTTC. Protein sequence: CASSEPGPGVYGYTF.

The chain employs TRBV2 and TRBJ2-7; D is undetermined. Trimming pared 6 bases from V and 3 bases from J, leaving 12 bases between. CDR1 is SNHLY, CDR2 FYNNEI, per germline. The CDR3 is made up of 13 amino acids. CDR3 nucleotides: TGTGCCAGCAGAAGGACCACCCGCTACGAGCAGTACTTC. Translated: CASRRTTRYEQYF.

V usage is TRBV2 and J usage is TRBJ1-2, with 7 bases matching TRBD1. Trimming took 6 bases from V and 7 from J; bases not matched to a gene: 11. CDR1 and CDR2 (germline): SNHLY, FYNNEI. This CDR3 is 14 amino acids long. Here the CDR3 reads CASRSSGGRGGYTF. The CDR3, as DNA: TGTGCCAGCAGGTCTTCAGGGGGAAGGGGTGGCTACACCTTC.

The chain couples TRBV5-4 to TRBJ2-7; D not certain. V was trimmed by 3 bases and J by 3 bases, leaving 4 bases between them. CDR3 length equals 11 residues. The germline V gene has CDR1 SGHNT and CDR2 YYREEE (reference sequence). CDR3 coding DNA: TGTGCCAGCAGCTCAAACTACGAGCAGTACTTC. Amino acids: CASSSNYEQYF.

The chain recombines TRBV7-2 with TRBJ1-1, with 7 bases aligning to TRBD1. The trim removed 4 bases at V and 8 bases at J, leaving 4 bases unmatched. CDR1 and CDR2 (germline): SGHTA, FQGNSA. The CDR3 extends over 12 amino acids. CDR3 bases: TGTGCCAGCAGCTCTCGACAGGGCGAAGCTTTCTTT. It encodes CASSSRQGEAFF.

The V gene is TRBV6-2 or TRBV6-3, the J gene TRBJ2-2; D is uncertain. The V end lost 6 bases, the J end lost 4 bases, and 12 bases lay between the germline ends. The length of the CDR3 is 14 residues. Germline V gene lookup returns CDR1 MNHEY and CDR2 SVGEGT. In DNA form, the CDR3 reads TGTGCCAGCAGCTTACAACCGCCCACCGGGGAGCTGTTTTTT. Protein sequence: CASSLQPPTGELFF.

CDR3 bases: TGTGCCAGCAGCCCAAGACCCCTCTTGGGTGGGGAGCTGTTTTTT. Translated: CASSPRPLLGGELFF. The rearrangement links TRBV7-3 to TRBJ2-2, with D hard to call. The CDR3 runs to 15 residues. Germline CDR1 is SGHTA and CDR2 is FQGTGA. V dropped 5 bases and J dropped 8 bases, with 18 bases sitting between them.

V gene TRBV7-9 combines with J gene TRBJ2-1, with 8 bases fitting TRBD2. Unmatched junction bases numbered 11, after V lost 5 bases and J lost 2 bases. This CDR3 region has 17 residues. Germline CDR1 reads SEHNR; CDR2 reads FQNEAQ (reference sequence). CDR3 protein: CASSPLPSGGPYNEQFF. The CDR3 coding sequence is TGTGCCAGCAGCCCCCTCCCCTCGGGAGGGCCCTACAATGAGCAGTTCTTC.

This clone was observed a single time. The chain recombines TRBV10-3 with TRBJ2-7; 9 bases align to TRBD1. Germline V CDR1 and CDR2: ENHRY, SYGVKD. J was trimmed by 2 bases and V by 10 bases; bases with no gene match: 3. The CDR3 extends over 12 amino acids. The CDR3 loop reads CASRDRAYEQYF. The DNA for the CDR3 is TGTGCCAGCCGGGACAGGGCCTACGAGCAGTACTTC.

The genes are TRBV4-2 and TRBJ1-1; D is unresolved. V lost 3 bases to trimming and J lost 7 bases, with 18 bases between them. The germline V gene encodes CDR1 LGHNA and CDR2 YNFKEQ. There are 15 residues in the CDR3. Here the CDR3 DNA reads TGTGCCAGCAGCCACAAAATGGACGGCCCGCGTGAAGCTTTCTTT. Its translation: CASSHKMDGPREAFF.

This rearrangement joins TRBV27 to TRBJ1-2; tentative D call: TRBD1 (5 bases). The CDR3 sequence is 16 residues long. V was clipped by 3 bases and J by 4 bases, with 18 bases between them. CDR1 is MNHEY and CDR2 is SMNVEV in the germline V gene (reference sequence). CDR3 loop: CASSLAFSEGIYGYTF. The CDR3 DNA reads as TGTGCCAGCAGTTTGGCGTTCTCCGAGGGGATCTATGGCTACACCTTC.

The gene calls are TRBV29-1 and TRBJ1-3; perhaps TRBD1 as D (5 bases). The CDR3 sequence is 17 residues long. Germline values: CDR1 SQVTM, CDR2 ANQGSEA. The germline V and J ends were trimmed by 4 bases and 0 bases, with 19 bases remaining between them. The CDR3 sequence: CSVGAVAGDDSGNTIYF. DNA of the CDR3: TGCAGCGTTGGAGCGGTGGCGGGGGACGACTCTGGAAACACCATATATTTT.

V gene TRBV28 combines with J gene TRBJ2-3; D possibly corresponds to TRBD2 (6 bases). CDR3 length: 13 amino acids. Trimming left V 9 bases short and J 0 bases short, with 10 bases between. CDR1 is MDHEN and CDR2 is SYDVKM in the germline V gene. The CDR3 sequence: CASQLASTDTQYF. DNA for the CDR3: TGTGCCAGTCAGCTAGCGAGCACAGATACGCAGTATTTT.

The V gene is TRBV9, the J gene TRBJ1-2, with a weak D call TRBD1 (6 bases). The CDR3 runs 12 residues. Germline CDR1 is SGDLS and CDR2 is YYNGEE. Trimming took off 2 bases at V and 7 bases at J, with 9 bases between the two ends. The CDR3 DNA reads TGTGCCAGCAGCGTCCTAGGGGGTGGCTACACCTTC. It codes for CASSVLGGGYTF. Full variable domain (remainder filled in from reference TRBV9 and TRBJ1-2): DSGVTQTPKHLITATGQRVTLRCSPRSGDLSVYWYQQSLDQGLQFLIQYYNGEERAKGNILERFSAQQFPDLHSELNLSSLELGDSALYFCASSVLGGGYTFGSGTRLTVV.

CDR3 region: CATSRDKWDTQYF. The CDR3 DNA sequence: TGTGCCACCAGCAGAGATAAATGGGATACGCAGTATTTT. This chain links TRBV15 with TRBJ2-3, with D hard to call. CDR1 and CDR2 (germline): LNHNV, YYDKDF (reference sequence). The V gene lost 0 bases and the J gene lost 6 bases, with 7 bases spanning the gap. There are 13 residues in the CDR3.

The chain links TRBV5-4 to TRBJ2-1, with TRBD2 matching over 13 bases. The V gene end was trimmed by 0 bases and the J gene end by 8 bases; junction bases not matched to a gene: 2. Germline V gives CDR1 SGHNT, CDR2 YYREEE (reference sequence). This CDR3 is 15 amino acids long. In DNA form, the CDR3 reads TGTGCCAGCAGCTTGGGACTAGCGGGAGGTGATGAGCAGTTCTTC. Protein: CASSLGLAGGDEQFF.

The rearrangement uses TRBV12-3 or TRBV12-4 and TRBJ2-7; D perhaps matches TRBD1 (6 bases). The length of the CDR3 is 13 residues. Trimming took off 5 bases at V and 9 bases at J, with 17 bases between the two ends. In DNA, the CDR3 is TGTGCCAGCAGTGCCGGGACACCTTCTGGGCAGTACTTC. This gives the protein CASSAGTPSGQYF.

V and J are TRBV13 and TRBJ1-2; 8 bases are shared with TRBD1. The V segment lost 8 bases and the J segment 3 bases; nucleotides outside the gene matches: 14. The germline gives CDR1 PRHDT, CDR2 FYEKMQ (reference sequence). The CDR3 is 16 amino acids. CDR3 in DNA: TGTGCCAGCCCAAAGCTAAGGGCAGGGGGCGACTATGGCTACACCTTC. Translating gives CASPKLRAGGDYGYTF.

The chain combines TRBV18 with TRBJ2-1; 7 bases match TRBD2. The germline V gene has CDR1 KGHSH and CDR2 LQKENI. Trimming cost V 3 bases and J 7 bases; bases outside gene matches: 6. The CDR3 has 14 amino acids. CDR3 loop: CASSPMTSTNEQFF. As DNA, the CDR3 is TGTGCCAGCTCACCGATGACTAGCACGAATGAGCAGTTCTTC.

CDR3: CASSEIQGNTQYF. CDR3 sequence (DNA): TGTGCCAGCAGTGAGATTCAGGGGAACACGCAGTATTTT. V is TRBV2 and J is TRBJ2-3; D is perhaps TRBD1 (6 bases). CDR3 size: 13 residues. V lost 3 bases, J lost 9 bases, and 13 bases lay in between. Germline lookup yields CDR1 SNHLY and CDR2 FYNNEI. Full variable domain (outside the CDR3, taken from reference TRBV2 and TRBJ2-3): EPEVTQTPSHQVTQMGQEVILRCVPISNHLYFYWYRQILGQKVEFLVSFYNNEISEKSEIFDDQFSVERPDGSNFTLKIRSTKLEDSAMYFCASSEIQGNTQYFGPGTRLTVL.

The chain links TRBV6-1 to TRBJ2-5, with 8 bases aligning to TRBD2. Trimming at V came to 2 bases and at J to 2 bases, leaving 7 bases not matched to a gene. Germline V gives CDR1 MNHNS, CDR2 SASEGT. This CDR3 has 16 residues. The CDR3 DNA reads as TGTGCCAGCAGTGAACAGATAGCGGGACATCAAGAGACCCAGTACTTC. Translating it yields CASSEQIAGHQETQYF.

This rearrangement joins TRBV28 to TRBJ1-5, with D tentatively TRBD1 (5 bases). The CDR3 runs to 14 residues. Germline lookup yields CDR1 MDHEN and CDR2 SYDVKM. Trimming took 6 bases from V and 4 from J, leaving 13 bases between them. CDR3 nucleotides: TGTGCCAGCAGCCTGGGACCGACTAATCAGCCCCAGCATTTT. Translated: CASSLGPTNQPQHF.

The chain links TRBV4-3 to TRBJ2-7; no firm D call. The germline gives CDR1 LGHNA, CDR2 YSLEER. Trimming removed 1 base at V and 1 base at J, with 5 bases between. The CDR3 spans 13 residues. Here the CDR3 DNA reads TGCGCCAGCAGCCAAGGTACATCCTACGAGCAGTACTTC. Residues: CASSQGTSYEQYF.

The CDR3 region has the DNA TGTGCCAGCAGCCCGACAGGGGGAAACTACAATGAGCAGTTCTTC. Protein product: CASSPTGGNYNEQFF. The chain has TRBV9 and TRBJ2-1, with TRBD1 matching over 9 bases. Trimming at V came to 4 bases and at J to 3 bases, leaving 5 bases not matched to a gene. This CDR3 contains 15 residues. The germline CDR1 and CDR2 sequences are SGDLS and YYNGEE.

The gene calls are TRBV5-4 and TRBJ2-7, with TRBD1 identical over 10 bases. V dropped 4 bases and J dropped 5; count of bases not matched to a gene: 9. Germline V gene lookup returns CDR1 SGHNT and CDR2 YYREEE (reference sequence). There are 15 residues in the CDR3. This chain's CDR3 is CASSPRGQGGNEQYF. CDR3 coding DNA: TGTGCCAGCAGCCCCCGCGGACAGGGGGGCAACGAGCAGTACTTC.